The 16 T cell receptor beta chains reported below all come from one sample, sequenced in a study of T cells after posttransplantation cyclophosphamide. A marrow graft followed busulfan-fludarabine conditioning, with cyclophosphamide on days +3 and +4. Libraries were prepared by immunoSEQ multiplex PCR; TCRdb keeps only in-frame clonotypes and omits some of them. Observed in the sample are 24,000 or so clones, none of them singletons. Source: PBMCs, taken after allogeneic stem cell transplant with posttransplant cyclophosphamide. The receptors here all came from a young adult male patient who received an allogeneic stem cell transplant from a related donor, was CMV-positive, and had no GVHD. Some T cells may have come from the graft donor.

This clone was seen many times. The chain uses TRBV19 and TRBJ2-1; tentatively, D is TRBD2 (6 bases). CDR3 size: 15 residues. Germline V CDR1 and CDR2: LNHDA, SQIVND (reference sequence). The V end lost 2 bases, the J end lost 6 bases, and 14 bases lay between the germline ends. The CDR3 spells CASSISGRTLNEQFF. CDR3 nucleotides: TGTGCCAGTAGTATATCGGGGAGGACCCTCAATGAGCAGTTCTTC.

The table lists this clone with many counts. The J gene is TRBJ2-2, the V gene TRBV6-6; tentatively, D is TRBD1 (6 bases). Trimming removed 7 bases from V and 4 bases from J, with 13 bases in between. The CDR3 length is 14 residues. CDR1 is MNHNY, CDR2 SVGAGI, per germline (reference sequence). The CDR3 coding sequence is TGTGCCAGCAACATGCTAGGGGGCACCGGGGAGCTGTTTTTT. Translating gives CASNMLGGTGELFF.

There are many counts of this clone. The rearrangement uses TRBV7-2 and TRBJ1-2, with D possibly matching TRBD1 (6 bases). The CDR3 is 15 amino acids. CDR1 SGHTA and CDR2 FQGNSA come from the germline V gene. The V and J ends lost 2 bases and 4 bases respectively, with 14 bases between them. As DNA, the CDR3 is TGTGCCAGCAGCTTATTACAGCCAGGGGTCTATGGCTACACCTTC. Translation gives CASSLLQPGVYGYTF.

This clone has a count of ten or more. The chain is built from TRBV9 and TRBJ1-1, with D perhaps matching TRBD1 (6 bases). V lost 0 bases, J lost 4 bases, and 16 bases lay in between. This CDR3 is 16 amino acids long. In germline, CDR1 is SGDLS, CDR2 YYNGEE. DNA of the CDR3: TGTGCCAGCAGCGTAGCTCTCGGTGGGGGCAGCACTGAAGCTTTCTTT. This translates into CASSVALGGGSTEAFF.

This clone was counted many times. The chain uses TRBV30 and TRBJ1-2; TRBD1 is a possible D gene (6 bases). This CDR3 comprises 14 residues. Trimming left V 2 bases short and J 5 bases short, with 15 bases between. Germline V gives CDR1 GTSNPN, CDR2 SVGIG (reference sequence). CDR3: CAWSSWRTDYGYTF. In DNA form, the CDR3 reads TGTGCCTGGAGTTCTTGGCGGACAGATTATGGCTACACCTTC.

This clone was recorded at least ten times. CDR3: CASSYSRQGKETQYF. CDR3 DNA sequence: TGTGCCAGCAGTTACTCACGACAGGGGAAGGAGACCCAGTACTTC. V gene TRBV6-5 combines with J gene TRBJ2-5, with TRBD1 matching over 8 bases. Germline CDR1 and CDR2: MNHEY and SVGAGI. This CDR3 is built from 15 residues. Trimming took 0 bases from V and 5 from J; bases not matched to a gene: 5.

The chain links TRBV28 to TRBJ1-2; tentative D call: TRBD1 (6 bases). The CDR3 has 12 residues. The ends were cut back, 5 bases at V and 5 bases at J, with 9 bases in the middle. Germline V gene sequence: CDR1 MDHEN, CDR2 SYDVKM. CDR3 in amino acids: CASSPQGYGYTF. CDR3 sequence (DNA): TGTGCCAGCAGTCCACAGGGATATGGCTACACCTTC.

The table lists this clone with a few counts. The chain is built from TRBV27 and TRBJ2-3; 7 nucleotides match TRBD2. This CDR3 region has 14 residues. Germline trimming cut 6 bases from V and 1 base from J; bases unmatched to any gene: 4. The V gene's germline CDR1 is MNHEY and CDR2 SMNVEV (reference sequence). The CDR3 DNA is TGTGCCAGCAGGCGGGAGCCGGGCACAGATACGCAGTATTTT. Translated, it gives CASRREPGTDTQYF.

This clone was seen many times. V is TRBV19 and J is TRBJ1-3; possible D gene TRBD1, 5 bases. V was cut by 8 bases and J by 0 bases, with 11 bases left in between. The CDR3 is 14 amino acids. The germline V gene has CDR1 LNHDA and CDR2 SQIVND (reference sequence). CDR3 in DNA: TGTGCCAGTCCTGGCGGGGCCTCTGGAAACACCATATATTTT. Translated, it gives CASPGGASGNTIYF.

The table lists this clone with many counts. This chain uses TRBV9 with TRBJ2-5, with 8 bases matching TRBD1. The CDR3 has 14 residues. CDR1 and CDR2 (germline): SGDLS, YYNGEE. V lost 0 bases and J lost 5; bases outside the gene matches: 3. The CDR3 reads CASSVGRGPETQYF. Written as DNA, the CDR3 is TGTGCCAGCAGCGTAGGCAGGGGGCCTGAGACCCAGTACTTC.

Ten or more counts support this clone. The chain has TRBV29-1 and TRBJ2-3; 12 bases agree with TRBD2. The V and J ends lost 1 base and 8 bases, in that order; junction bases with no gene match: 4. CDR3 length: 14 amino acids. Germline V gene data show CDR1 as SQVTM and CDR2 as ANQGSEA. Here the CDR3 DNA reads TGCAGCGTTGAAGGACTAGCGGGAGTCAGTACGCAGTATTTT. Translating gives CSVEGLAGVSTQYF.

This clone was observed many times. This chain links TRBV19 with TRBJ1-1, with TRBD1 matching over 10 bases. The CDR3 has 16 residues. The germline CDR1 and CDR2 sequences are LNHDA and SQIVND (reference sequence). Unmatched junction bases numbered 4, after V lost 1 base and J lost 2 bases. The CDR3 protein is CASSIGVTGGNTEAFF. The CDR3 DNA reads as TGTGCCAGTAGTATAGGCGTGACAGGGGGCAACACTGAAGCTTTCTTT.

This clone has at least ten counts. V usage is TRBV10-1 and J usage is TRBJ2-1; 10 nucleotides agree with TRBD1. CDR1 and CDR2 from the germline V gene are WNHNN and SYGVQD (reference sequence). J was trimmed by 5 bases and V by 3 bases; bases with no gene match: 13. This CDR3 region has 18 residues. The CDR3 coding sequence is TGCGCCAGCAGTGATTATGGTATCGGGACAGGGGACCACAATGAGCAGTTCTTC. Residues: CASSDYGIGTGDHNEQFF.

This clone was detected ten times or more. The chain joins TRBV10-2 to TRBJ1-3, with 7 nucleotides matching TRBD1. In germline, CDR1 is WSHSY, CDR2 SAAADI. CDR3 length: 15 residues. V lost 5 bases, J lost 3 bases, and 7 bases stayed unmatched. The CDR3 is CASSQRGHDGNTIYF. The CDR3 nucleotides are TGCGCCAGCAGTCAGAGGGGGCACGATGGAAACACCATATATTTT.

This clone was observed at least ten times. The chain employs TRBV9 and TRBJ2-5; 7 bases agree with TRBD1. The CDR3 runs to 14 residues. Germline values: CDR1 SGDLS, CDR2 YYNGEE. Trimming cost V 4 bases and J 5 bases; bases outside gene matches: 8. The chain's CDR3 is CASSPQTGLETQYF. CDR3 nucleotide sequence: TGTGCCAGCAGCCCCCAGACAGGGCTCGAGACCCAGTACTTC.

This clone was recorded at least ten times. The rearrangement links TRBV14 to TRBJ2-7; D is unclear. The CDR3 is 13 amino acids. In germline, CDR1 is SGHDN, CDR2 FVKESK. The germline V and J ends were trimmed by 0 bases and 6 bases, with 9 bases remaining between them. The CDR3, as DNA: TGTGCCAGCAGCCAAGATCTCGGTGGCGAGCAGTACTTC. This translates into CASSQDLGGEQYF.